The rows below give T cell receptor beta chains drawn from one sample of a study of shared clonotypes between healthy human individuals. Method: immunoSEQ multiplex PCR; TCRdb's copy keeps in-frame clones and lacks some. Among fewer than 1.4 million clones, about four fifths were seen once, and the ten largest hold under 0.8%. What was sequenced was memory CD4+ T cells from PBMCs. These receptors were collected from a man in his late teens or twenties in good health. Some clones in this sample may be carry-over from other donors' samples. CDR3s include the opening cysteine and the closing phenylalanine or tryptophan. The order of the fields is J gene, CDR3 length, clone size, V gene, D gene, CDR3 protein, CDR3 DNA. The D gene is left open where the match is weak. Some rows mark clone size as missing; the rest say once, few, many or name a class of expanded clone.

J gene: TRBJ2-7
CDR3 length: 15
clone size: .
V gene: TRBV5-4
D gene: TRBD2
CDR3 protein: CASSGIGGTSYEQYF
CDR3 DNA: TGTGCCAGCAGCGGTATCGGGGGGACCTCCTACGAGCAGTACTTC

J gene: TRBJ1-3
CDR3 length: 14
clone size: .
V gene: TRBV29-1
D gene: .
CDR3 protein: CSAVPGGAGGTIYF
CDR3 DNA: TGCAGCGCGGTACCGGGGGGGGCAGGAGGCACCATATATTTT

J gene: TRBJ2-7
CDR3 length: 15
clone size: .
V gene: TRBV18
D gene: TRBD2
CDR3 protein: CASSPTSGPTYEQYF
CDR3 DNA: TGTGCCAGCTCACCTACTAGCGGTCCAACCTACGAGCAGTACTTC

J gene: TRBJ2-6
CDR3 length: 16
clone size: once
V gene: TRBV4-1
D gene: .
CDR3 protein: CASSQPVRDRANVLTF
CDR3 DNA: TGCGCCAGCAGCCAGCCCGTCCGGGATCGGGCCAACGTCCTGACTTTC

J gene: TRBJ1-1
CDR3 length: 14
clone size: .
V gene: TRBV6-5
D gene: .
CDR3 protein: CASSPGRVNTEAFF
CDR3 DNA: TGTGCCAGCAGCCCCGGCAGGGTGAACACTGAAGCTTTCTTT

J gene: TRBJ1-2
CDR3 length: 14
clone size: .
V gene: TRBV30
D gene: TRBD1
CDR3 protein: CAWSGTGAFYGYTF
CDR3 DNA: TGTGCCTGGAGCGGGACAGGAGCTTTCTATGGCTACACCTTC

J gene: TRBJ2-1
CDR3 length: 12
clone size: .
V gene: TRBV6-5
D gene: .
CDR3 protein: CASRGLGDEQFF
CDR3 DNA: TGTGCCAGCAGGGGGCTGGGGGATGAGCAGTTCTTC

J gene: TRBJ1-5
CDR3 length: 15
clone size: .
V gene: TRBV7-2
D gene: .
CDR3 protein: CASSLTRHSNQPQHF
CDR3 DNA: TGTGCCAGCAGCTTAACTAGACATAGCAATCAGCCCCAGCATTTT

J gene: TRBJ2-3
CDR3 length: 13
clone size: .
V gene: TRBV9
D gene: .
CDR3 protein: CASSVGGVNTQYF
CDR3 DNA: TGTGCCAGCAGCGTAGGGGGGGTAAATACGCAGTATTTT

J gene: TRBJ2-5
CDR3 length: 14
clone size: .
V gene: TRBV30
D gene: .
CDR3 protein: CAWRRAGSLGEQYF
CDR3 DNA: TGTGCCTGGAGGAGGGCAGGGAGCCTGGGAGAGCAGTACTTC

J gene: TRBJ2-2
CDR3 length: 15
clone size: .
V gene: TRBV4-2
D gene: .
CDR3 protein: CASSQDLSGYGELFF
CDR3 DNA: TGTGCCAGCAGCCAAGATCTATCCGGGTACGGGGAGCTGTTTTTT

J gene: TRBJ2-1
CDR3 length: 16
clone size: .
V gene: TRBV7-3
D gene: .
CDR3 protein: CASSPKREGPYNEQFF
CDR3 DNA: TGTGCCAGCAGCCCGAAACGCGAGGGCCCCTACAATGAGCAGTTCTTC

J gene: TRBJ2-1
CDR3 length: 12
clone size: .
V gene: TRBV7-9
D gene: .
CDR3 protein: CASSGWGSEQFF
CDR3 DNA: TGTGCCAGCAGCGGTTGGGGGAGTGAGCAGTTCTTC

J gene: TRBJ1-3
CDR3 length: 16
clone size: many
V gene: TRBV9
D gene: .
CDR3 protein: CASSAQGGVTGHTIYF
CDR3 DNA: TGTGCCAGCAGCGCCCAAGGGGGGGTGACGGGGCACACCATATATTTT

J gene: TRBJ2-7
CDR3 length: 13
clone size: .
V gene: TRBV5-1
D gene: TRBD1
CDR3 protein: CASSMGQSGEQYF
CDR3 DNA: TGCGCCAGCAGTATGGGACAGTCGGGGGAGCAGTACTTC

J gene: TRBJ2-3
CDR3 length: 13
clone size: few
V gene: TRBV7-3
D gene: .
CDR3 protein: CASSLSSTDTQYF
CDR3 DNA: TGTGCCAGCAGCTTAAGTAGCACAGATACGCAGTATTTT

J gene: TRBJ1-1
CDR3 length: 10
clone size: many
V gene: TRBV20-1
D gene: TRBD1
CDR3 protein: CSASTGVAFF
CDR3 DNA: TGCAGTGCCAGTACAGGGGTAGCTTTCTTT

J gene: TRBJ2-6
CDR3 length: 17
clone size: .
V gene: TRBV19
D gene: TRBD1
CDR3 protein: CASTRGAGQGFANVLTF
CDR3 DNA: TGTGCCAGTACCCGGGGAGCGGGACAGGGGTTCGCCAACGTCCTGACTTTC

J gene: TRBJ2-7
CDR3 length: 17
clone size: .
V gene: TRBV28
D gene: TRBD1
CDR3 protein: CASSSTGGDGYLYEQYF
CDR3 DNA: TGTGCCAGCAGTTCAACAGGGGGTGACGGTTATCTCTACGAGCAGTACTTC

J gene: TRBJ2-1
CDR3 length: 15
clone size: .
V gene: TRBV7-3
D gene: TRBD2
CDR3 protein: CASSLWAGGVDEQFF
CDR3 DNA: TGTGCCAGCAGCTTATGGGCGGGAGGTGTCGATGAGCAGTTCTTC

J gene: TRBJ1-1
CDR3 length: 16
clone size: .
V gene: TRBV5-4
D gene: TRBD1
CDR3 protein: CASSLGVDRGNTEAFF
CDR3 DNA: TGTGCCAGCAGCTTGGGTGTTGACAGGGGGAACACTGAAGCTTTCTTT

J gene: TRBJ1-5
CDR3 length: 15
clone size: .
V gene: TRBV15
D gene: .
CDR3 protein: CATSRDLMTGMAQHF
CDR3 DNA: TGTGCCACCAGCAGAGATTTAATGACAGGTATGGCCCAGCATTTT